The next 14 T cell receptor beta chains were all read from a single sample in a study of human T cells and chemical hapten exposure. Time point here: pre-sensitization, week 0. Sample treatment: therapeutic diphenylcyclopropenone sensitization with weekly scalp DPC. From the RACE reads, TCRdb called clonotypes with MiXCR, one entry per CDR3 protein. Altogether roughly 380,000 distinct CDR3 sequences are present, 5.1% being singletons, with the ten largest covering just over 2.5%. The sequenced sample was whole blood, obtained in connection with sensitization to the hapten diphenylcyclopropenone (DPC). Receptors were obtained from a woman aged 50 to 60 with alopecia areata. Some clones in this sample may be carry-over from other donors' samples.

This rearrangement joins TRBV30 to TRBJ1-6; D is unclear. Trimming removed 1 base from V and 6 bases from J, with 10 bases in between. CDR1 and CDR2 from the germline V gene are GTSNPN and SVGIG (reference sequence). The CDR3 runs to 14 residues. CDR3 loop: CAWSARRGNSPLHF. In DNA form, the CDR3 reads TGTGCCTGGAGTGCTCGACGGGGTAATTCACCCCTCCACTTT.

This clonotype showed up just a few times. The V and J genes are TRBV2 and TRBJ2-7; D is unresolved. The CDR3 contains 15 residues. The V and J ends lost 4 bases and 0 bases respectively, with 13 bases between them. Germline V gene lookup returns CDR1 SNHLY and CDR2 FYNNEI. The CDR3 DNA sequence: TGTGCCAGCAGTGGTTTAGGGCAGGACTCCTACGAGCAGTACTTC. It yields the protein CASSGLGQDSYEQYF. Drawing the rest from reference TRBV2 and TRBJ2-7, the complete variable domain is EPEVTQTPSHQVTQMGQEVILRCVPISNHLYFYWYRQILGQKVEFLVSFYNNEISEKSEIFDDQFSVERPDGSNFTLKIRSTKLEDSAMYFCASSGLGQDSYEQYFGPGTRLTVT.

This clonotype has a count of ten or more. The V and J genes are TRBV6-6 and TRBJ2-1; the D gene is possibly TRBD1 (6 bases). CDR3 length equals 15 residues. The germline CDR1 and CDR2 sequences are MNHNY and SVGAGI (reference sequence). V lost 7 bases, J lost 5 bases, and 18 bases lay in between. CDR3 amino acids: CASTQRTENNNEQFF. DNA for the CDR3: TGTGCCAGCACCCAGCGGACAGAAAACAACAATGAGCAGTTCTTC.

This clonotype was counted many times. This chain links TRBV7-8 with TRBJ2-5; 11 bases agree with TRBD1. Germline CDR1 SGHVS, CDR2 FQNEAQ. The CDR3 is 17 residues long. The trim removed 6 bases at V and 5 bases at J, leaving 14 bases unmatched. The CDR3, as DNA: TGTGCCAGCAGTTTAAACCCCGGGACAGGGGGGAGGGAGACCCAGTACTTC. It codes for CASSLNPGTGGRETQYF.

A word on this clonotype: A much larger clone lies one base from this, so it may be a read error. The chain joins TRBV6-6 to TRBJ2-7; D is perhaps TRBD1 (5 bases). CDR1 and CDR2 (germline): MNHNY, SVGAGI (reference sequence). The CDR3 covers 14 residues. The CDR3 is CASSRDSLQYVQYF. The DNA of the CDR3 is TGTGCCAGCAGTCGAGACAGTCTCCAATACGTGCAGTACTTC.

This rearrangement joins TRBV12-3 or TRBV12-4 to TRBJ1-6; D perhaps matches TRBD1 (6 bases). V lost 6 bases and J lost 7, with 13 bases in between. The CDR3 has 14 amino acids. DNA of the CDR3: TGTGCCAGCAGCCCTGCGGACAGAAATTCACCCCTCCACTTT. It yields the protein CASSPADRNSPLHF.

In this sample, this clonotype turned up many times. The chain links TRBV29-1 to TRBJ1-5; weak D call: TRBD1 (5 bases). Germline loops: CDR1 SQVTM, CDR2 ANQGSEA. There are 11 residues in the CDR3. With 6 bases removed from V and 8 bases from J, the gap between germline ends came to 11 bases. CDR3 sequence reads: CSVGEGKPQHF. CDR3 in DNA: TGCAGCGTGGGGGAGGGGAAGCCCCAGCATTTT.

At least ten counts were recorded for this clonotype. The chain has TRBV18 and TRBJ1-1; 12 positions agree with TRBD1. Germline assignment: CDR1 KGHSH and CDR2 LQKENI. Trimming took 0 bases from V and 6 from J; bases not matched to a gene: 11. This CDR3 region has 18 residues. The CDR3 region has the DNA TGTGCCAGCTCACCACCCACCGGGACAGGGGGCGGGAAGTCTGAAGCTTTCTTT. Translation gives CASSPPTGTGGGKSEAFF.

Only a few counts were recorded for this clonotype. The CDR3 loop reads CASTVRGTHEQYF. CDR3 DNA sequence: TGTGCCAGCACCGTACGGGGAACCCACGAGCAGTACTTC. This chain connects TRBV7-8 to TRBJ2-7, with a weak D call TRBD2 (5 bases). CDR1 is SGHVS, CDR2 FQNEAQ, per germline. V lost 7 bases and J 5 bases, leaving 15 bases between the germline ends. The CDR3 has 13 residues.

The chain combines TRBV20-1 with TRBJ2-1; 7 bases match TRBD2. With 6 bases clipped from V and 3 bases from J, the junction kept 11 bases outside the gene matches. Germline CDR1 DFQATT, CDR2 SNEGSKA (reference sequence). This CDR3 has 15 amino acids. CDR3: CSATPERGFYNEQFF. In DNA, the CDR3 is TGCAGTGCGACCCCCGAGCGGGGCTTCTACAATGAGCAGTTCTTC.

The sample holds many counts of this clonotype. The gene calls are TRBV6-6 and TRBJ1-1; unclear D gene. The germline gives CDR1 MNHNY, CDR2 SVGAGI (reference sequence). V gave up 2 bases and J gave up 0 bases, with 4 bases separating them. This CDR3 comprises 13 residues. CDR3 amino acids: CASSYILNTEAFF. DNA of the CDR3: TGTGCCAGCAGTTACATCCTGAACACTGAAGCTTTCTTT.

This clonotype occurred many times. The chain joins TRBV20-1 to TRBJ1-1; 8 bases are shared with TRBD1. Per germline, CDR1 DFQATT and CDR2 SNEGSKA (reference sequence). The V segment lost 2 bases and the J segment 0 bases; nucleotides outside the gene matches: 11. This CDR3 has 17 residues. The CDR3 DNA is TGCAGTGCTAGACCGGAGTGGCAGACAGGGGTGAACACTGAAGCTTTCTTT. Translated: CSARPEWQTGVNTEAFF.

This clonotype was recorded many times. The CDR3: CASSLEQANTEAFF. The CDR3 nucleotides are TGTGCCAGCAGCTTAGAACAGGCGAACACTGAAGCTTTCTTT. The chain employs TRBV7-9 and TRBJ1-1, with a tentative D call TRBD1 (5 bases). The CDR3 loop spans 14 amino acids. Germline CDR1 is SEHNR and CDR2 is FQNEAQ (reference sequence). V was cut by 1 base and J by 1 base, with 7 bases left in between.

This clonotype was picked up a small number of times. CDR3 amino acids: CATSRGGGPEDTQYF. The CDR3 DNA reads as TGTGCCACCAGCAGGGGGGGAGGGCCTGAAGATACGCAGTATTTT. The chain has TRBV15 and TRBJ2-3; 7 positions agree with TRBD2. Germline CDR1 LNHNV, CDR2 YYDKDF (reference sequence). The V segment lost 3 bases and the J segment 5 bases; nucleotides outside the gene matches: 8. This CDR3 comprises 15 residues.